This TCR beta chain was recorded in a study of Graves' ophthalmopathy and Graves' hyperthyroidism. About the research overall: Peripheral blood sampling occurred at initial diagnosis, before any treatment.

This clonotype was seen at least ten times. Antigen: not known. RNA transcripts were the template, and TCR beta CDR3 regions were amplified from them. Second-round multiplex PCR followed a first-round RT-PCR using HTBI primers. TCRdb redid the calling of the multiplex PCR reads with MiXCR, one entry per CDR3 protein. In the table there are under 350,000 distinct CDR3 sequences, roughly a sixth of which are singletons. Trimming removed 4 bases from V and 5 bases from J; junction bases left unmatched: 8. Germline lookup yields CDR1 SGHRS and CDR2 YFSETQ. The CDR3 consists of 15 residues. Study observations and caveats: The model forecast ophthalmopathy progression, reaching under 71% sensitivity and approximately 72% specificity.

Moderately to severely active ophthalmopathy under 3 months, CAS at least 3, NOSPECS at least 4. A volume of over 9 ml of fresh peripheral blood supplied the PBMCs. This chain connects TRBV5-1 to TRBJ2-7, with TRBD2 identical over 11 bases. What was sequenced was peripheral blood. The sequence was obtained from an adult man with Graves' ophthalmopathy. The CDR3 here is CASSLTSGRFDEQYF. CDR3 nucleotides: TGCGCCAGCAGCCTAACTAGCGGGAGATTTGACGAGCAGTACTTC. Looking up the rest from reference TRBV5-1 and TRBJ2-7 gives the full variable domain: KAGVTQTPRYLIKTRGQQVTLSCSPISGHRSVSWYQQTPGQGLQFLFEYFSETQRNKGNFPGRFSGRQFSNSRSEMNVSTLELGDSALYLCASSLTSGRFDEQYFGPGTRLTVT.